This TCR beta chain was obtained from a study of T cell responses to AZD1222 COVID-19 vaccine. Across the whole study: Pooling of second doses given at about 4 or about 12 weeks was done. The study's findings and limits: Per reports, nearly half of all spike-specific TCRs target regions that are unmutated in variants.

Assay: immunoSEQ multiplex PCR; the TCRdb copy retains only in-frame clones and omits some. The sample shows 100,000 or so clones, about 83% of them seen only once. From germline, CDR1 is SGHTS and CDR2 YDEGEE. V lost 0 bases and J 4 bases, leaving 13 bases between the germline ends. The CDR3 length is 15 residues. This clone was found a few times. Its target is unknown. Sequencing used peripheral blood, obtained on day 0 of AZD1222 vaccination. The source is an adult in good health. The gene calls are TRBV5-8 and TRBJ1-1; D call uncertain. The CDR3: CASSLVYVATTEAFF. The CDR3 nucleotides are TGTGCCAGCAGCTTGGTATATGTGGCGACCACTGAAGCTTTCTTT.